The clone carrying this TCR beta chain was seen a handful of times. Ranging in age from roughly 6 to 95, the donors were healthy Caucasian individuals from Russia. The sample belongs to a study of blood T cells in healthy people across ages. CDR1 is SGHRS and CDR2 is YFSETQ in the germline V gene. The V end lost 4 bases, the J end lost 7 bases, and 17 bases lay between the germline ends. The CDR3 has 15 amino acids. Alongside a J-beta primer mix, a sample-barcoded 5' primer served in a second PCR lasting about 7 to 11 cycles. TCRdb passed the 5' RACE reads through MiXCR, listing each CDR3 protein once. The sample holds 1.5 million to 2 million distinct CDR3 sequences; over 25% are singletons and the top ten take 7% to 9%.

This sequence joins TRBV5-1 and TRBJ2-2; D is tentatively TRBD1 or TRBD2 (5 bases each). The TCR originated in a woman aged 25 to 39 in good health. The sample consisted of blood. CDR3 DNA sequence: TGCGCCAGCAGCCCCGGGACCAAGAGGGGCGGGGAGCTGTTTTTT. Its translation is CASSPGTKRGGELFF.